The 3 T cell receptor beta chains given below trace back to one sample, sequenced in a study of human T cells and chemical hapten exposure. Stated time point: patch test 3, about 24 weeks after DPC sensitization. Treatment specified: therapeutic diphenylcyclopropenone sensitization with weekly scalp DPC. TCRdb itself ran the RACE reads through MiXCR, one entry per CDR3 protein. This table holds 27,000 or so distinct CDR3 sequences, 4.5% to 7.5% found once. This material consisted of whole blood, taken in connection with sensitization to the hapten diphenylcyclopropenone (DPC). The receptor set was obtained from a man younger than 40 with alopecia areata. Some clones in this sample may be carry-over from other donors' samples.

There are many counts of this clonotype. The chain has TRBV19 and TRBJ2-3; 7 bases are shared with TRBD1. Germline trimming cut 7 bases from V and 2 bases from J; bases unmatched to any gene: 12. Germline V gene data show CDR1 as LNHDA and CDR2 as SQIVND (reference sequence). The CDR3 spans 16 residues. CDR3 DNA: TGTGCCAGTACTCGACAGGGCCCTGTAAACACAGATACGCAGTATTTT. Protein sequence: CASTRQGPVNTDTQYF.

This clonotype has ten or more counts. The CDR3 is CASTDRDSNQPQHF. CDR3 bases: TGTGCCAGTACGGACAGGGATAGCAATCAGCCCCAGCATTTT. The V and J genes are TRBV6-1 and TRBJ1-5; 8 bases align to TRBD1. This CDR3 comprises 14 residues. The V gene end was trimmed by 9 bases and the J gene end by 0 bases; junction bases not matched to a gene: 4. Germline V gives CDR1 MNHNS, CDR2 SASEGT.

V usage is TRBV12-3 or TRBV12-4 and J usage is TRBJ1-1; D is possibly TRBD1 (6 bases). The CDR3 spans 12 residues. Trimming removed 6 bases from V and 10 bases from J, with 15 bases in between. Here the CDR3 DNA reads TGTGCCAGCAGCCCCGTTGGGGGCCGAGCTTTCTTT. Residues: CASSPVGGRAFF.